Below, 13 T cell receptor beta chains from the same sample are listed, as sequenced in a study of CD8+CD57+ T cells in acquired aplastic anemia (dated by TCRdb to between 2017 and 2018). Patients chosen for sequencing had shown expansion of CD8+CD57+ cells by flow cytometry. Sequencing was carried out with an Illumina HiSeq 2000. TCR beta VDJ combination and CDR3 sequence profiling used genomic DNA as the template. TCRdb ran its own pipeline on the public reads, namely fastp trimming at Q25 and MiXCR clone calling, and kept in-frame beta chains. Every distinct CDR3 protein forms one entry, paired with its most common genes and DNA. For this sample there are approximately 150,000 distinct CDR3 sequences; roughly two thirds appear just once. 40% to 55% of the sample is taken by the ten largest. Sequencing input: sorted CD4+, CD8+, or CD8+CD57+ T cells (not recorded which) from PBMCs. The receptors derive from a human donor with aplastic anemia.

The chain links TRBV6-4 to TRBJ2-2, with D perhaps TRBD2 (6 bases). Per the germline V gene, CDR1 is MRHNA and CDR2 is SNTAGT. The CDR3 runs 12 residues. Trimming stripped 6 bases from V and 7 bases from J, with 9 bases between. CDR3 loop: CASSQTSGELFF. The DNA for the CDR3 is TGTGCCAGCAGCCAGACTAGCGGGGAGCTGTTTTTT.

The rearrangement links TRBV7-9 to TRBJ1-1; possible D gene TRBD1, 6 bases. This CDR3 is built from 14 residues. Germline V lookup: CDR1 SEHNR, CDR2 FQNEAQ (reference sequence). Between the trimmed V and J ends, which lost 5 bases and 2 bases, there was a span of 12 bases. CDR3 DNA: TGTGCCAGCAGCCGCCGCAGGGGCAACACTGAAGCTTTCTTT. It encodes CASSRRRGNTEAFF.

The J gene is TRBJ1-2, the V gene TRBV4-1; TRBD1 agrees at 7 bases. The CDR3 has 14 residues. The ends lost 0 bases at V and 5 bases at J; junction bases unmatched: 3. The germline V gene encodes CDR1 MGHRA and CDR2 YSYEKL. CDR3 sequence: CASSQDGQAYGYTF. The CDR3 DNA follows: TGCGCCAGCAGCCAAGACGGACAGGCATATGGCTACACCTTC.

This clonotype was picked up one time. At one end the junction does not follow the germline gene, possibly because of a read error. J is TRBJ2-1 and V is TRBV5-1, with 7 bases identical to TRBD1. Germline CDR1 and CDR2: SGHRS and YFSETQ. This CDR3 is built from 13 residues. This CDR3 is CASSPQGSNEQFF. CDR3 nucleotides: TGTGCCAGCAGCCCACAGGGGTCCAATGAGCAGTTCTTC. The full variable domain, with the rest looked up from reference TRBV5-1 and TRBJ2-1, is KAGVTQTPRYLIKTRGQQVTLSCSPISGHRSVSWYQQTPGQGLQFLFEYFSETQRNKGNFPGRFSGRQFSNSRSEMNVSTLELGDSALYLCASSPQGSNEQFFGPGTRLTVL.

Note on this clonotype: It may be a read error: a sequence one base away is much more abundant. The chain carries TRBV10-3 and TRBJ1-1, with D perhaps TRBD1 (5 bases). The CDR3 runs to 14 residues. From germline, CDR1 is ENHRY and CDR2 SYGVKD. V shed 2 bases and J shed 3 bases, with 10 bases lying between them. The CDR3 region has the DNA TGTGCCATCAGTGAGGCAGGGACTGACACTGAAGCTTTCTTT. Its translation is CAISEAGTDTEAFF.

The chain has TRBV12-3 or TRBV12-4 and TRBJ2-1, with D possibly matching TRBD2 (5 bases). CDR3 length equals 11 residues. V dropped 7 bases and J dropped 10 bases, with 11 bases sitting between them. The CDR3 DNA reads TGTGCCAGCAACAGTCCGGGGGAGCAGTTCTTC. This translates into CASNSPGEQFF.

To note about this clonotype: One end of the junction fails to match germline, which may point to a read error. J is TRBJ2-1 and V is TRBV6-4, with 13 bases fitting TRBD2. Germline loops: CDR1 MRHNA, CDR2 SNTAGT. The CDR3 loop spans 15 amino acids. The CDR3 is CASSRTSGSYNEQSF. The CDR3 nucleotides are TGTGCCAGCAGTCGGACTAGCGGGAGTTACAATGAGCAGTCCTTC.

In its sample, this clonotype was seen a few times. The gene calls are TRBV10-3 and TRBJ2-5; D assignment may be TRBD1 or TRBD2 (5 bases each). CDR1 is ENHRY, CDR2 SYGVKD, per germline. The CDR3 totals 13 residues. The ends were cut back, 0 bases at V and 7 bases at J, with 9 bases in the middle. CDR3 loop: CAISESGDATQYF. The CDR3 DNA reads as TGTGCCATCAGTGAGTCGGGGGACGCGACCCAGTACTTC.

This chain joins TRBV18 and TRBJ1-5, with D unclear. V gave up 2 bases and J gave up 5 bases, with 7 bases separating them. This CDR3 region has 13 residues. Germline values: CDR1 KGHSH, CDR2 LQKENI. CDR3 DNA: TGTGCCAGCTCACCAAGGGTTGATCAGCCCCAGCATTTT. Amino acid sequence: CASSPRVDQPQHF. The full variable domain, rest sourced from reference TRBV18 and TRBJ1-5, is NAGVMQNPRHLVRRRGQEARLRCSPMKGHSHVYWYRQLPEEGLKFMVYLQKENIIDESGMPKERFSAEFPKEGPSILRIQQVVRGDSAAYFCASSPRVDQPQHFGDGTRLSIL.

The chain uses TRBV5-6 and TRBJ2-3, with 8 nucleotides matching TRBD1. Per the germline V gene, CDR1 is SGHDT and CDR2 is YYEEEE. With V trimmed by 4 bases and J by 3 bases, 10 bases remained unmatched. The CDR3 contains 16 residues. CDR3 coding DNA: TGTGCCAGCAGCAAGCTCCCAGGGGGCGTAACAGATACGCAGTATTTT. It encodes CASSKLPGGVTDTQYF. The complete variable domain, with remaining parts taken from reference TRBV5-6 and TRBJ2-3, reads DAGVTQSPTHLIKTRGQQVTLRCSPKSGHDTVSWYQQALGQGPQFIFQYYEEEERQRGNFPDRFSGHQFPNYSSELNVNALLLGDSALYLCASSKLPGGVTDTQYFGPGTRLTVL.

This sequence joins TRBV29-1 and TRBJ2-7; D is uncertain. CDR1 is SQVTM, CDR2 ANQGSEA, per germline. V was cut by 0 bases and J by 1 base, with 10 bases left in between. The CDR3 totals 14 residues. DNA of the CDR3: TGCAGCGTTGAAGATCAGACCAGATCCTACGAGCAGTACTTC. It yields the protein CSVEDQTRSYEQYF.

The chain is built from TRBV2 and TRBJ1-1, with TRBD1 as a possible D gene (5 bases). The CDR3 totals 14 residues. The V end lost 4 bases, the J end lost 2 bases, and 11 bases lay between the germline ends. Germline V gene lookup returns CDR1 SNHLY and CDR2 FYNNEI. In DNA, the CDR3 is TGTGCCAGCAGTGGGTTGACAGAAAACACTGAAGCTTTCTTT. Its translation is CASSGLTENTEAFF.

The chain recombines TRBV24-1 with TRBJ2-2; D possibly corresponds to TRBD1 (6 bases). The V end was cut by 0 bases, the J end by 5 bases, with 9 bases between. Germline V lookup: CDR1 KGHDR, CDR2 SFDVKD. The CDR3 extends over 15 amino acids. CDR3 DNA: TGTGCCACCAGTGATTTGTCACAGGGAACCGGGGAGCTGTTTTTT. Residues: CATSDLSQGTGELFF.